This T cell receptor beta chain was documented in a study of blood T cell repertoires in COVID-19. Overall study: COVID-19 samples, acute and convalescent, were from the United States, Italy and Spain.

In germline, CDR1 is MNHEY, CDR2 SVGEGT. The CDR3 extends over 15 amino acids. With 5 bases clipped from V and 4 bases from J, the junction kept 5 bases outside the gene matches. Under the authors' procedure: Reference gene primer amplification gave estimated nucleated cell counts. The method was immunoSEQ multiplex PCR; TCRdb's version includes in-frame clones alone and lacks a portion of them. The V and J calls and clone size are taken from that table; D and trimming were inferred from the DNA. The sample lists 160,000 or so clones; roughly 82% were seen once. The rearrangement uses TRBV6-2 or TRBV6-3 and TRBJ2-5, with 12 bases matching TRBD2. The sequencing input was peripheral blood. The receptor comes from a woman between 65 and 79 years old with acute or convalescent COVID-19. The CDR3 sequence: CASSPRTSGIETQYF. CDR3 coding DNA: TGTGCCAGCAGTCCCCGGACTAGCGGGATAGAGACCCAGTACTTC.